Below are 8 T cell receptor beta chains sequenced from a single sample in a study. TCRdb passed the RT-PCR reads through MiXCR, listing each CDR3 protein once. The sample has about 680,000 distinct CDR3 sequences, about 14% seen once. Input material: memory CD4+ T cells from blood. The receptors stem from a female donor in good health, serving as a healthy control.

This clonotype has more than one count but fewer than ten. CDR3 region: CATSDPRGSGETQYF. The CDR3 DNA reads as TGTGCCACCAGTGACCCCAGGGGCTCTGGGGAGACCCAGTACTTC. V usage is TRBV24-1 and J usage is TRBJ2-5, with a weak D call TRBD1 (6 bases). Trimming removed 4 bases from V and 5 bases from J, with 16 bases in between. Germline CDR1 is KGHDR and CDR2 is SFDVKD. The CDR3 has 15 amino acids.

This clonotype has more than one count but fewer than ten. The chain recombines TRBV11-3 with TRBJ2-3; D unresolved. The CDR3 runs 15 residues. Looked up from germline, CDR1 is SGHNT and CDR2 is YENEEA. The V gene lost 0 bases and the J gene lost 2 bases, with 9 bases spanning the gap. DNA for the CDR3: TGTGCCAGCAGCTTAGAGACCGTAGACACAGATACGCAGTATTTT. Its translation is CASSLETVDTDTQYF.

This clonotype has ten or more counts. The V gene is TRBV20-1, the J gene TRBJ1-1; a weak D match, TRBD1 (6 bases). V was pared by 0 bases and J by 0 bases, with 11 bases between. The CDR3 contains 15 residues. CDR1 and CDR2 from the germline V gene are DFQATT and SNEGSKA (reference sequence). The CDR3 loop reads CSARDGTKLNTEAFF. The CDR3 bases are TGCAGTGCTAGAGATGGGACAAAATTGAACACTGAAGCTTTCTTT.

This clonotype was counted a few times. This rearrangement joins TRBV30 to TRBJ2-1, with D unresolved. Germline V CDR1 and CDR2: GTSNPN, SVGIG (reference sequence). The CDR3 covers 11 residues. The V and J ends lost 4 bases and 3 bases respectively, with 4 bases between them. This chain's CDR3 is CAWTLYNEQFF. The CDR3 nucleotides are TGTGCCTGGACTCTCTACAATGAGCAGTTCTTC.

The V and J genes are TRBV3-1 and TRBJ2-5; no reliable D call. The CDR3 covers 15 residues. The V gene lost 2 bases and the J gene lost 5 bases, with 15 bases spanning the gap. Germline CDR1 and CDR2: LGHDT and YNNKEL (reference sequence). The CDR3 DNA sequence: TGTGCCAGCAGCCAACGCTGGGCTAGGGCGGAGACCCAGTACTTC. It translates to CASSQRWARAETQYF.

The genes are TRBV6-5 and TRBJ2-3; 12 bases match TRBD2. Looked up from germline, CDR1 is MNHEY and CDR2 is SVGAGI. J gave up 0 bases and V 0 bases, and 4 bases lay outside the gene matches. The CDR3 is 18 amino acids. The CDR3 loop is CASSYSGGLAGSTDTQYF. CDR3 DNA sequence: TGTGCCAGCAGTTACTCCGGGGGACTAGCGGGCAGCACAGATACGCAGTATTTT.

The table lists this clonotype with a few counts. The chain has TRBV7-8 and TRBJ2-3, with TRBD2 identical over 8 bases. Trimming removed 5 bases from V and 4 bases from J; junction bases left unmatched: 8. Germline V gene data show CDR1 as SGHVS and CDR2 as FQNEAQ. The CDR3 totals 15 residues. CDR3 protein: CASSRLRGAPDTQYF. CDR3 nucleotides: TGTGCCAGCAGCCGCCTGCGGGGGGCCCCAGATACGCAGTATTTT.

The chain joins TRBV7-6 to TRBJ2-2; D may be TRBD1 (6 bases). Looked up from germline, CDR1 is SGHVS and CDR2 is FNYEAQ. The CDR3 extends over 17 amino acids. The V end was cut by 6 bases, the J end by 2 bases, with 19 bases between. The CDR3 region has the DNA TGTGCCAGCAGTCCCCAGTCGGGACACCGAAACACCGGGGAGCTGTTTTTT. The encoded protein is CASSPQSGHRNTGELFF. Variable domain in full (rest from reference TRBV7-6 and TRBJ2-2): GAGVSQSPRYKVTKRGQDVALRCDPISGHVSLYWYRQALGQGPEFLTYFNYEAQQDKSGLPNDRFSAERPEGSISTLTIQRTEQRDSAMYRCASSPQSGHRNTGELFFGEGSRLTVL.